This TCR beta chain comes out of a study of CD8 T cells in ankylosing spondylitis. This clonotype was counted between two and nine times. The target antigen is unknown. Study results and caveats: Disease-linked clones had a CD8+ phenotype and relatively low frequency in peripheral blood.

TCRdb recomputed calls from the 5' RACE reads with MiXCR, one row per CDR3 protein. The table has 100,000 to 150,000 distinct CDR3 sequences, around 9.3% seen once. The source is a male donor with ankylosing spondylitis or in good health (not recorded which). Sequences were obtained from blood, either unsorted or a sorted T cell fraction (not recorded which).

Written as DNA, the CDR3 is TGTGCCACCAGCCAGGGGTTAGACACCGGGGAGCTGTTTTTT. Translation gives CATSQGLDTGELFF. V usage is TRBV15 and J usage is TRBJ2-2; tentatively, D is TRBD1 (6 bases). The germline V gene has CDR1 LNHNV and CDR2 YYDKDF (reference sequence). Deletions cut 5 bases from V and 3 bases from J, with 10 bases between. This CDR3 is built from 14 residues.